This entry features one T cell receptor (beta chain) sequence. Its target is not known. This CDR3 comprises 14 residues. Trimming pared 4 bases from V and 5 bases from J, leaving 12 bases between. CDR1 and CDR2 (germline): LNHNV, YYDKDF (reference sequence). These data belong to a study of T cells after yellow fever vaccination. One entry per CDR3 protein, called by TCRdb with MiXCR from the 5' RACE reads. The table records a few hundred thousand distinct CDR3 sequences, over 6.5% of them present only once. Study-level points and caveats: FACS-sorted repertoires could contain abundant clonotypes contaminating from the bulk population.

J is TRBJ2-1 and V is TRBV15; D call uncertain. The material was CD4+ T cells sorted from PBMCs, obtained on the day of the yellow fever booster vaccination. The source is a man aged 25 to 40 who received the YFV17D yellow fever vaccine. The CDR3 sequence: CATSKGPLDNEQFF. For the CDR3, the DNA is TGTGCCACCAGCAAAGGGCCCCTCGACAATGAGCAGTTCTTC.